The 18 T cell receptor beta chains below all came from one sample that was sequenced in a study of OX40 agonist ivuxolimab in advanced cancers. Assay used: immunoSEQ multiplex PCR; TCRdb lists only in-frame clones, some missing. The sample records 65,000 to 85,000 clones, approximately 89% being singletons. The sample was CD4+ or CD8+ T cells sorted from blood, taken in a trial of the OX40 agonist ivuxolimab. The receptors come from an adult with an advanced solid tumor such as melanoma, head and neck, liver or kidney cancer.

This clone showed up just once. The chain carries TRBV30 and TRBJ2-7, with TRBD2 identical over 9 bases. Germline V gene sequence: CDR1 GTSNPN, CDR2 SVGIG (reference sequence). The CDR3 contains 13 residues. CDR3 amino acids: CAGEWLAGREQYF. The CDR3 DNA sequence: TGTGCTGGGGAATGGCTAGCGGGAAGGGAGCAGTACTTC.

V gene TRBV15 combines with J gene TRBJ2-7, with D tentatively TRBD1 (5 bases). Trimming removed 0 bases at V and 7 bases at J, with 19 bases between. From germline, CDR1 is LNHNV and CDR2 YYDKDF (reference sequence). The CDR3 spans 16 residues. The chain's CDR3 is CATSRDPRGLRVEQYF. In DNA form, the CDR3 reads TGTGCCACCAGCAGAGATCCAAGGGGATTACGAGTGGAGCAGTACTTC.

This chain's CDR3 is CASSPRATGNEQFF. The CDR3 DNA sequence: TGTGCCAGCAGCCCAAGGGCCACGGGGAATGAGCAGTTCTTC. The chain is built from TRBV7-7 and TRBJ2-1; perhaps TRBD2 as D (5 bases). In germline, CDR1 is SSHAT, CDR2 FNYEAQ (reference sequence). The ends were cut back, 5 bases at V and 7 bases at J, with 15 bases in the middle. The CDR3 is made up of 14 amino acids.

This rearrangement joins TRBV5-1 to TRBJ2-7; D is possibly TRBD1 or TRBD2 (5 bases each). The V and J ends lost 0 bases and 1 base respectively, with 14 bases between them. The CDR3 contains 16 residues. Germline V lookup: CDR1 SGHRS, CDR2 YFSETQ. CDR3 in amino acids: CASSLAGGGASYEQYF. The CDR3 nucleotides read TGCGCCAGCAGCTTGGCTGGGGGTGGGGCTTCCTACGAGCAGTACTTC.

The rearrangement links TRBV5-1 to TRBJ1-1; 8 bases line up with TRBD1. CDR3 length: 15 residues. V shed 2 bases and J 3 bases; nucleotides not matched to a gene: 6. Germline V gives CDR1 SGHRS, CDR2 YFSETQ. The CDR3 bases are TGCGCCAGCAGCTTAGGACAGGGAGATCACACTGAAGCTTTCTTT. As protein: CASSLGQGDHTEAFF.

This clone has more than one count but fewer than ten. The chain employs TRBV2 and TRBJ2-5; TRBD2 matches 8 bases. The CDR3 has 16 residues. Looked up from germline, CDR1 is SNHLY and CDR2 is FYNNEI. J gave up 2 bases and V 4 bases, and 9 bases lay outside the gene matches. The CDR3 protein is CASSVGSGVPQETQYF. CDR3 bases: TGTGCCAGCAGTGTAGGTAGCGGGGTACCTCAAGAGACCCAGTACTTC.

This chain uses TRBV7-9 with TRBJ1-5, with unresolved D. CDR1 and CDR2 from the germline V gene are SEHNR and FQNEAQ (reference sequence). With 0 bases removed from V and 8 bases from J, the gap between germline ends came to 8 bases. CDR3 length equals 13 residues. This CDR3 reads CASSLAGLEPQHF. DNA of the CDR3: TGTGCCAGCAGCTTAGCAGGGTTGGAGCCCCAGCATTTT.

CDR3: CASSLTGPNSPLHF. For the CDR3, the DNA is TGCGCCAGCAGCTTGACAGGGCCAAATTCACCCCTCCACTTT. The chain combines TRBV5-1 with TRBJ1-6, with D perhaps matching TRBD1 (6 bases). The V and J ends lost 1 base and 7 bases respectively, with 9 bases between them. This CDR3 has 14 amino acids. Looked up from germline, CDR1 is SGHRS and CDR2 is YFSETQ. The full variable domain, its missing parts supplied by reference TRBV5-1 and TRBJ1-6, is KAGVTQTPRYLIKTRGQQVTLSCSPISGHRSVSWYQQTPGQGLQFLFEYFSETQRNKGNFPGRFSGRQFSNSRSEMNVSTLELGDSALYLCASSLTGPNSPLHFGNGTRLTVT.

This clone has a single count. The chain carries TRBV5-4 and TRBJ2-2, with 7 nucleotides matching TRBD1. Per the germline V gene, CDR1 is SGHNT and CDR2 is YYREEE (reference sequence). V gave up 0 bases and J gave up 1 base; unmatched junction bases: 0. This CDR3 is 15 amino acids long. CDR3 nucleotides: TGTGCCAGCAGCTTGGGGACAGGGAACACCGGGGAGCTGTTTTTT. The encoded protein is CASSLGTGNTGELFF.

J is TRBJ1-1 and V is TRBV6-6; 7 nucleotides align to TRBD1. The junction had 3 bases not matched to a gene; V was cut back by 5 bases and J by 3 bases. Germline CDR1 is MNHNY and CDR2 is SVGAGI (reference sequence). CDR3 length equals 13 residues. The CDR3 region is CASSIRGDTEAFF. The CDR3, as DNA: TGTGCCAGCAGTATCAGGGGGGACACTGAAGCTTTCTTT.

V and J are TRBV14 and TRBJ2-1, with D maybe TRBD1 (6 bases). The CDR3 sequence is 16 residues long. Germline loops: CDR1 SGHDN, CDR2 FVKESK. V was clipped by 4 bases and J by 5 bases, with 18 bases between them. The CDR3 DNA reads TGTGCCAGCAGCCGCTTTACAGGGACGGGGAACAATGAGCAGTTCTTC. Its translation: CASSRFTGTGNNEQFF. Supplemented by reference TRBV14 and TRBJ2-1, the full variable domain reads EAGVTQFPSHSVIEKGQTVTLRCDPISGHDNLYWYRRVMGKEIKFLLHFVKESKQDESGMPNNRFLAERTGGTYSTLKVQPAELEDSGVYFCASSRFTGTGNNEQFFGPGTRLTVL.

The V and J genes are TRBV19 and TRBJ2-1; possibly TRBD1 or TRBD2 for D (5 bases each). This CDR3 spans 15 amino acids. Germline CDR1 and CDR2: LNHDA and SQIVND (reference sequence). The V and J ends lost 8 bases and 9 bases respectively, with 23 bases between them. The CDR3 DNA reads as TGTGCCAGTTCTAAGCCGGGACGGATCGGCACTGAGCAGTTCTTC. It translates to CASSKPGRIGTEQFF.

This chain uses TRBV5-1 with TRBJ2-1; unclear D gene. Germline-derived CDR1 and CDR2 are SGHRS and YFSETQ. CDR3 length equals 16 residues. The V end lost 3 bases, the J end lost 5 bases, and 18 bases lay between the germline ends. This CDR3 is CASSSIGMTPDNEQFF. The CDR3 region has the DNA TGCGCCAGCAGCTCGATTGGAATGACTCCCGACAATGAGCAGTTCTTC.

The chain couples TRBV9 to TRBJ2-7; 8 positions match TRBD1. The CDR3 is 16 residues long. Germline V gene data show CDR1 as SGDLS and CDR2 as YYNGEE. V shed 0 bases and J 0 bases; nucleotides not matched to a gene: 5. The CDR3 loop reads CASSVGRDRSSYEQYF. In nucleotides, the CDR3 is TGTGCCAGCAGCGTAGGAAGGGACAGGAGCTCCTACGAGCAGTACTTC. Drawing the rest from reference TRBV9 and TRBJ2-7, the complete variable domain is DSGVTQTPKHLITATGQRVTLRCSPRSGDLSVYWYQQSLDQGLQFLIQYYNGEERAKGNILERFSAQQFPDLHSELNLSSLELGDSALYFCASSVGRDRSSYEQYFGPGTRLTVT.

The chain uses TRBV18 and TRBJ2-7; D uncertain. Germline CDR1 is KGHSH and CDR2 is LQKENI. The CDR3 has 11 residues. V gave up 5 bases and J gave up 1 base, with 3 bases separating them. In nucleotides, the CDR3 is TGTGCCAGCTCATCTTCCTACGAGCAGTACTTC. Encoded protein: CASSSSYEQYF.

The V and J genes are TRBV29-1 and TRBJ1-2, with TRBD1 matching 8 bases. From germline, CDR1 is SQVTM and CDR2 ANQGSEA. The CDR3 runs to 12 residues. The trim removed 3 bases at V and 8 bases at J, leaving 5 bases unmatched. The CDR3 loop is CSVEQQGAGYTF. Written as DNA, the CDR3 is TGCAGCGTTGAGCAGCAGGGGGCAGGCTACACCTTC.

The chain joins TRBV30 to TRBJ1-1; D is uncertain. In germline, CDR1 is GTSNPN, CDR2 SVGIG (reference sequence). The CDR3 contains 14 residues. The V and J ends lost 0 bases and 0 bases respectively, with 8 bases between them. The CDR3 region is CAWSVLELNTEAFF. The CDR3 DNA is TGTGCCTGGAGTGTACTAGAGTTGAACACTGAAGCTTTCTTT.

V gene TRBV5-1 combines with J gene TRBJ1-3, with D hard to call. This CDR3 is built from 15 residues. Germline CDR1 reads SGHRS; CDR2 reads YFSETQ. Trimming took off 5 bases at V and 2 bases at J, with 14 bases between the two ends. CDR3 coding DNA: TGCGCCAGCAGTCCGAGACCTGGGACTGGAAACACCATATATTTT. The encoded protein is CASSPRPGTGNTIYF.